One sample yielded the 9 T cell receptor beta chains listed below, sequenced in a study of T cell clonality in common variable immunodeficiency. These TCRs' antigens remain unknown. Profiled with immunoSEQ multiplex PCR; TCRdb holds only in-frame clones, not every one. The repertoire yields about 31,000 clones, none seen only once; the top ten contain around 6.9%. General study points: Fewer deletions and N-nucleotide insertions were reportedly seen in common variable immunodeficiency TCR beta sequences.

The sequenced material came from peripheral blood mononuclear cells. Receptors were obtained from a human donor with common variable immunodeficiency.

Ten or more counts support this clone. The read finishes 3 residues shy of the CDR3 end, and the germline J gene is used to complete it. The rearrangement links TRBV30 to TRBJ2-2, with 11 bases fitting TRBD2. The length of the CDR3 is 15 residues. The germline CDR1 and CDR2 sequences are GTSNPN and SVGIG (reference sequence). V shed 5 bases and J 4 bases; nucleotides not matched to a gene: 6. The CDR3 region is CAWQKGLAATGELFF. The DNA read from the CDR3 is TGTGCCTGGCAAAAGGGACTAGCGGCCACCGGGGAG.

The CDR3 spells CASSSSLGSPLHF. Incomplete CDR3 DNA: TGTGCCAGCAGCTCATCTTTAGGGTCACCC. This rearrangement joins TRBV11-3 to TRBJ1-6; D gene uncertain. Sequencing ends 3 residues short of the CDR3 end; the germline J gene provides the rest. The CDR3 runs 13 residues. Germline V gene sequence: CDR1 SGHNT, CDR2 YENEEA. V gave up 4 bases and J gave up 10 bases, with 11 bases separating them.

On this clone: The sequence runs out 3 residues before the end of the CDR3; the remainder is reconstructed from the germline J gene. The gene calls are TRBV19 and TRBJ1-2, with 7 bases that match TRBD1. This CDR3 comprises 17 residues. Germline CDR1 LNHDA, CDR2 SQIVND (reference sequence). Trimming took 1 base from V and 6 from J; bases not matched to a gene: 14. The sequenced CDR3 bases are TGTGCCAGTAGTATAGGGTTGACAGGGATCGTTTATAATGGC. This codes for CASSIGLTGIVYNG. The whole CDR3 sequence reads CASSIGLTGIVYNGYTF.

This clone was seen only a few times. From the germline J gene comes the end of the CDR3, since the read stops 3 residues before it. This sequence joins TRBV5-1 and TRBJ2-7; D is ambiguous. CDR3 size: 11 residues. The germline V and J ends were trimmed by 7 bases and 6 bases, with 11 bases remaining between them. CDR1 is SGHRS and CDR2 is YFSETQ in the germline V gene. The CDR3 sequence: CASGLAGEQYF. The part of the CDR3 DNA that was read is TGCGCCAGCGGGCTGGCAGGCGAG.

Concerning this clone itself: The read finishes 3 residues shy of the CDR3 end, and the germline J gene is used to complete it. The genes are TRBV7-9 and TRBJ1-5, with D tentatively TRBD1 (6 bases). Germline loops: CDR1 SEHNR, CDR2 FQNEAQ (reference sequence). Trimming cost V 9 bases and J 1 base, with 13 bases left between them. The CDR3 has 14 amino acids. The CDR3 is CASSDRWSNQPQHF. The covered CDR3 bases are TGTGCCAGTAGCGACAGGTGGAGCAATCAGCCC.

There are many counts of this clone. Read coverage stops 3 residues before the CDR3 terminus; the germline J gene supplies the remainder. The J gene is TRBJ2-3, the V gene TRBV7-6; 7 positions match TRBD2. The CDR3 is 16 residues long. CDR1 is SGHVS and CDR2 is FNYEAQ in the germline V gene. V lost 7 bases and J lost 0; bases outside the gene matches: 10. Incomplete CDR3 DNA: TGTGCCAGCACCCGAACTAGCGACACTAGCACAGATACG. Its translation is CASTRTSDTSTDT. The CDR3 in full is CASTRTSDTSTDTQYF.

This clone appeared a few times. The CDR3 end is not reached by the read, which stops 3 residues before it; the germline J gene fills it in. The V call is TRBV6-2 or TRBV6-3, the J call TRBJ2-5; 9 nucleotides match TRBD2. Trimming removed 6 bases from V and 5 bases from J; junction bases left unmatched: 7. Germline V CDR1 and CDR2: MNHEY, SVGEGT. The CDR3 extends over 14 amino acids. The DNA read from the CDR3 is TGTGCCAGCAGCGCACTAGCGGGTGTGGAGACC. Translated: CASSALAGVET. The entire CDR3 protein reads CASSALAGVETQYF.

Many counts were recorded for this clone. The observed sequence ends 3 residues before the CDR3 terminus, with the missing tail filled in from the germline J gene. The V gene is TRBV10-3, the J gene TRBJ1-1; D possibly corresponds to TRBD1 (6 bases). The CDR3 has 12 amino acids. V was shortened by 6 bases and J by 5 bases, with 10 bases between the two germline ends. CDR1 ENHRY and CDR2 SYGVKD come from the germline V gene. The CDR3 here is CAIRGDITEAFF. CDR3 DNA, as far as it was read: TGTGCCATCAGAGGGGACATAACTGAA.

In this sample, this clone turned up a few times. Sequencing ends 3 residues short of the CDR3 end; the germline J gene provides the rest. The gene calls are TRBV19 and TRBJ1-4; D call uncertain. The CDR3 loop spans 14 amino acids. With 3 bases removed from V and 8 bases from J, the gap between germline ends came to 13 bases. Germline CDR1 is LNHDA and CDR2 is SQIVND (reference sequence). The CDR3 protein is CASSISLTEEKLFF. Partial CDR3 DNA: TGTGCCAGTAGTATCTCGCTGACTGAGGAAAAA.